These 26 T cell receptor beta chains were all obtained from the same sample, sequenced in a study of blood T cell repertoires in COVID-19. Libraries were prepared by immunoSEQ multiplex PCR; TCRdb keeps only in-frame clonotypes and omits some of them. There are approximately 140,000 clones in the sample; approximately 80% occur only once, and under 15% lies in the top ten. What was sequenced was peripheral blood. Receptors originate from a man aged 60 to 75 with active or convalescent COVID-19.

The chain has TRBV6-2 or TRBV6-3 and TRBJ2-1, with 14 bases matching TRBD2. Germline V CDR1 and CDR2: MNHEY, SVGEGT. Trimming at V came to 4 bases and at J to 5 bases, leaving 4 bases not matched to a gene. This CDR3 contains 16 residues. As DNA, the CDR3 is TGTGCCAGCAGTTTTACGGGACTAGCGGGAGACAATGAGCAGTTCTTC. This codes for CASSFTGLAGDNEQFF.

The chain recombines TRBV5-1 with TRBJ2-3; 13 bases are a match to TRBD2. The CDR3 sequence is 17 residues long. V lost 0 bases to trimming and J lost 7 bases; unmatched junction nucleotides: 8. CDR1 is SGHRS and CDR2 is YFSETQ in the germline V gene. CDR3 DNA: TGCGCCAGCAGCTTGGGGACTAGCGGGAGCCTCAGGAATACGCAGTATTTT. This gives the protein CASSLGTSGSLRNTQYF.

The chain uses TRBV6-5 and TRBJ1-4; D ambiguous. The CDR3 contains 13 residues. The V end lost 0 bases, the J end lost 13 bases, and 12 bases lay between the germline ends. Germline CDR1 MNHEY, CDR2 SVGAGI. CDR3 sequence reads: CASSYSRDGILFF. CDR3 DNA: TGTGCCAGCAGTTACTCCCGAGATGGTATACTGTTTTTT.

This sequence joins TRBV7-3 and TRBJ2-2; TRBD2 is a possible D gene (5 bases). Trimming shortened V by 6 bases and J by 8 bases, and 13 bases separated the two germline ends. Germline V CDR1 and CDR2: SGHTA, FQGTGA. The CDR3 loop spans 13 amino acids. The CDR3 DNA reads TGTGCCAGCAGATCGACCCTAGCAGGGGAGCTGTTTTTT. This encodes CASRSTLAGELFF.

V is TRBV6-5 and J is TRBJ1-2; 7 positions agree with TRBD1. The germline V gene encodes CDR1 MNHEY and CDR2 SVGAGI. V trimming: 6 bases; J trimming: 1 base; junction bases outside the gene matches: 5. This CDR3 region has 14 residues. In DNA, the CDR3 is TGTGCCAGCAGCCGGGACAGTTATAACTATGGCTACACCTTC. It codes for CASSRDSYNYGYTF.

V gene TRBV5-1 combines with J gene TRBJ2-5, with 11 positions matching TRBD2. The ends lost 5 bases at V and 4 bases at J; junction bases unmatched: 10. This CDR3 has 16 amino acids. Looked up from germline, CDR1 is SGHRS and CDR2 is YFSETQ. The CDR3 bases are TGCGCCAGCAGAGCACCGGGACTAGCGGTTTTAGAGACCCAGTACTTC. As protein: CASRAPGLAVLETQYF. Complete variable domain (other parts from reference TRBV5-1 and TRBJ2-5): KAGVTQTPRYLIKTRGQQVTLSCSPISGHRSVSWYQQTPGQGLQFLFEYFSETQRNKGNFPGRFSGRQFSNSRSEMNVSTLELGDSALYLCASRAPGLAVLETQYFGPGTRLLVL.

V and J are TRBV9 and TRBJ2-1; D unresolved. V dropped 6 bases and J dropped 0 bases, with 10 bases sitting between them. CDR3 length: 14 residues. The germline gives CDR1 SGDLS, CDR2 YYNGEE. CDR3 loop: CASNRVSSYNEQFF. The CDR3 coding sequence is TGTGCCAGCAATCGGGTTAGCTCCTACAATGAGCAGTTCTTC.

This chain uses TRBV5-8 with TRBJ1-1; no reliable D call. Germline CDR1 and CDR2: SGHTS and YDEGEE. CDR3 size: 16 residues. V was cut by 0 bases and J by 1 base, with 13 bases left in between. The CDR3 loop reads CASSLEEAVGNTEAFF. The DNA for the CDR3 is TGTGCCAGCAGCTTGGAGGAGGCTGTGGGGAACACTGAAGCTTTCTTT. Complete variable domain (other parts from reference TRBV5-8 and TRBJ1-1): EAGVTQSPTHLIKTRGQQATLRCSPISGHTSVYWYQQALGLGLQFLLWYDEGEERNRGNFPPRFSGRQFPNYSSELNVNALELEDSALYLCASSLEEAVGNTEAFFGQGTRLTVV.

The gene calls are TRBV14 and TRBJ2-1; 11 nucleotides match TRBD2. The J segment lost 9 bases and the V segment lost 2 bases, leaving 12 bases of the junction unmatched. Per germline, CDR1 SGHDN and CDR2 FVKESK. The CDR3 has 17 residues. The CDR3 loop reads CASSQRPFGTSGGEQFF. The CDR3 bases are TGTGCCAGCAGCCAACGCCCCTTCGGGACTAGCGGTGGTGAGCAGTTCTTC.

The V gene is TRBV18, the J gene TRBJ1-1; D perhaps matches TRBD1 (6 bases). This CDR3 spans 14 amino acids. Trimming shortened V by 3 bases and J by 4 bases, and 12 bases separated the two germline ends. CDR1 is KGHSH and CDR2 is LQKENI in the germline V gene. The CDR3 loop is CASSPSQGSTEAFF. The CDR3 DNA follows: TGTGCCAGCTCACCTTCACAGGGTAGCACTGAAGCTTTCTTT.

This chain uses TRBV5-6 with TRBJ1-1; D is ambiguous. Per germline, CDR1 SGHDT and CDR2 YYEEEE. V dropped 6 bases and J dropped 10 bases, with 19 bases sitting between them. CDR3 length: 13 residues. The CDR3 bases are TGTGCCAGCAAATCCTACCGGGTCGCAAGAGCTTTCTTT. This gives the protein CASKSYRVARAFF.

The chain combines TRBV5-8 with TRBJ1-4; D perhaps matches TRBD1 (6 bases). With 7 bases removed from V and 12 bases from J, the gap between germline ends came to 22 bases. CDR1 is SGHTS and CDR2 is YDEGEE in the germline V gene. This CDR3 spans 14 amino acids. This CDR3 reads CASRITGGVEELFF. The CDR3 nucleotides read TGTGCCAGCCGAATAACGGGGGGCGTAGAAGAACTGTTTTTT.

The genes are TRBV24-1 and TRBJ2-7, with 9 bases aligning to TRBD2. Germline V gene data show CDR1 as KGHDR and CDR2 as SFDVKD. Trimming took 3 bases from V and 1 from J; bases not matched to a gene: 12. This CDR3 is 18 amino acids long. CDR3 DNA sequence: TGTGCCACCAGTGATCCCTGCTTGGCTAGCGGGATTTCCTACGAGCAGTACTTC. It translates to CATSDPCLASGISYEQYF.

The chain has TRBV5-4 and TRBJ2-1; 8 bases agree with TRBD2. CDR3 length: 16 residues. Germline trimming cut 4 bases from V and 2 bases from J; bases unmatched to any gene: 8. Per the germline V gene, CDR1 is SGHNT and CDR2 is YYREEE (reference sequence). CDR3 coding DNA: TGTGCCAGCAGCCCTAAAACTAGCGGAACCTACAATGAGCAGTTCTTC. Encoded protein: CASSPKTSGTYNEQFF.

The chain carries TRBV5-5 and TRBJ2-2; no firm D call. Germline CDR1 is SGHKS and CDR2 is YYEKEE (reference sequence). This CDR3 has 14 amino acids. V lost 0 bases and J lost 1, with 4 bases in between. The CDR3 DNA sequence: TGTGCCAGCAGCTTGGGAGGGAACACCGGGGAGCTGTTTTTT. It yields the protein CASSLGGNTGELFF.

This clone appeared a single time. The chain links TRBV3-1 (or the pseudogene TRBV3-2) to TRBJ1-2, with D perhaps TRBD1 (6 bases). Looked up from germline, CDR1 is LGHDT and CDR2 is YNNKEL (reference sequence). This CDR3 is built from 13 residues. The V end lost 2 bases, the J end lost 6 bases, and 10 bases lay between the germline ends. CDR3 protein: CASSQQGRNGYTF. CDR3 DNA sequence: TGTGCCAGCAGCCAACAGGGGAGAAATGGCTACACCTTC.

The chain employs TRBV7-2 and TRBJ1-2; D not resolved. This CDR3 comprises 13 residues. Germline V gene sequence: CDR1 SGHTA, CDR2 FQGNSA. V was cut by 8 bases and J by 2 bases, with 12 bases left in between. The CDR3 nucleotides are TGTGCCAGCGGTCAGGATTCGAACTATGGCTACACCTTC. It specifies CASGQDSNYGYTF.

This clone was recorded many times. The chain combines TRBV7-2 with TRBJ2-7; D is possibly TRBD2 (6 bases). The V gene lost 2 bases and the J gene lost 4 bases, with 12 bases spanning the gap. CDR1 is SGHTA, CDR2 FQGNSA, per germline. CDR3 length equals 14 residues. The CDR3 is CASSLQGGFYEQYF. The DNA for the CDR3 is TGTGCCAGCAGCTTACAGGGAGGTTTTTACGAGCAGTACTTC.

This clone was recorded once. This chain joins TRBV5-1 and TRBJ1-2; TRBD1 might be the D (6 bases). The V and J ends lost 1 base and 0 bases respectively, with 13 bases between them. Germline V gene lookup returns CDR1 SGHRS and CDR2 YFSETQ. This CDR3 spans 16 amino acids. CDR3 sequence reads: CASSLSSSGANYGYTF. DNA for the CDR3: TGCGCCAGCAGCTTGTCGAGCTCAGGGGCTAACTATGGCTACACCTTC.

The chain is built from TRBV12-1 and TRBJ2-7; the D segment call TRBD2 is taken from the table without a DNA check. TRBV12-1 is a pseudogene locus. The CDR3 has 14 residues. The CDR3 coding sequence is TGTGCCAGCAGCGTGGGACTAGCGGGTCACGAGCAGTACTTC. It is translated as CASSVGLAGHEQYF.

This chain links TRBV11-2 with TRBJ1-2, with 7 bases aligning to TRBD1. CDR1 and CDR2 (germline): SGHAT, FQNNGV. The CDR3 extends over 15 amino acids. Unmatched junction bases numbered 14, after V lost 5 bases and J lost 8 bases. DNA for the CDR3: TGTGCCAGCAGCCCTCTGAACACAGGGGAGAGCGGCTACACCTTC. Translation: CASSPLNTGESGYTF.

J is TRBJ2-3 and V is TRBV19, with a possible D match to TRBD1 (5 bases). Germline CDR1 LNHDA, CDR2 SQIVND (reference sequence). The length of the CDR3 is 14 residues. Trimming removed 7 bases at V and 0 bases at J, with 11 bases between. The CDR3 here is CASKGQISTDTQYF. Written as DNA, the CDR3 is TGTGCCAGTAAGGGGCAGATTAGCACAGATACGCAGTATTTT.

The chain combines TRBV5-4 with TRBJ1-2; D gene ambiguous. The CDR3 contains 14 residues. V gave up 0 bases and J gave up 10 bases, with 16 bases separating them. The V gene's germline CDR1 is SGHNT and CDR2 YYREEE (reference sequence). The CDR3 nucleotides are TGTGCCAGCAGCTTGGCCGGAGTCAGGACTGTCTACACCTTC. This gives the protein CASSLAGVRTVYTF.

The rearrangement joins TRBV4-3 to TRBJ1-1; maybe TRBD1 (5 bases). The CDR3 has 14 residues. The germline CDR1 and CDR2 sequences are LGHNA and YSLEER. Trimming took 0 bases from V and 4 from J, leaving 9 bases between them. The CDR3 nucleotides are TGCGCCAGCAGCCAAGAGGGGGGTGTCACTGAAGCTTTCTTT. Translated: CASSQEGGVTEAFF.

The genes are TRBV7-8 and TRBJ2-5; the D gene is possibly TRBD2 (6 bases). The CDR3 consists of 13 residues. Deletions cut 3 bases from V and 7 bases from J, with 12 bases between. The germline V gene encodes CDR1 SGHVS and CDR2 FQNEAQ. The DNA for the CDR3 is TGTGCCAGCAGCTTTGACCAGGGAGGGACCCAGTACTTC. Protein sequence: CASSFDQGGTQYF.

The CDR3: CASSPQLSGNTIYF. CDR3 DNA: TGTGCCAGCAGCCCCCAGTTGTCTGGAAACACCATATATTTT. The chain combines TRBV9 with TRBJ1-3; D unclear. This CDR3 comprises 14 residues. V gave up 4 bases and J gave up 1 base, with 9 bases separating them. The germline V gene has CDR1 SGDLS and CDR2 YYNGEE.